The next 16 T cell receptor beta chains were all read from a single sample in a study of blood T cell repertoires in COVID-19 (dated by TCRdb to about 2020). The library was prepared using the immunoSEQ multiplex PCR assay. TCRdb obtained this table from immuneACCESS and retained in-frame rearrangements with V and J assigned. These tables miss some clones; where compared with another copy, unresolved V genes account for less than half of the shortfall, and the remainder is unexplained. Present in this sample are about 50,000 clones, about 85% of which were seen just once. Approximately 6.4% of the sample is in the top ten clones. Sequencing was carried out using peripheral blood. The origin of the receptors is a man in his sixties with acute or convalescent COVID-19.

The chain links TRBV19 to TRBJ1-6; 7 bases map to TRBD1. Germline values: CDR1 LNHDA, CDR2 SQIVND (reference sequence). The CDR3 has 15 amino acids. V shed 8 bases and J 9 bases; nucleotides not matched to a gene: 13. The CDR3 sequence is CASQQGLPEFSPLHF. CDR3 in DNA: TGTGCCAGTCAACAGGGGTTGCCGGAATTTTCACCCCTCCACTTT.

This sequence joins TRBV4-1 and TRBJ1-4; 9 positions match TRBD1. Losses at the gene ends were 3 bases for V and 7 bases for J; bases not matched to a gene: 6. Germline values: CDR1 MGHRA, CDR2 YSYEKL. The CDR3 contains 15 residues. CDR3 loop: CASSQWGQGGEKLFF. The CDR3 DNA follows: TGCGCCAGCAGCCAGTGGGGACAGGGAGGTGAAAAACTGTTTTTT.

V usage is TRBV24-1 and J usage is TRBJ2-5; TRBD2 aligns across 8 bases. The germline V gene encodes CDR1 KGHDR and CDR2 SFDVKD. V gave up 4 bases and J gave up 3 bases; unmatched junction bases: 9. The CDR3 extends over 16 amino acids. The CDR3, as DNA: TGTGCCACCAGTGACGAAACGACTAGCGCCGAAGAGACCCAGTACTTC. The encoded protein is CATSDETTSAEETQYF.

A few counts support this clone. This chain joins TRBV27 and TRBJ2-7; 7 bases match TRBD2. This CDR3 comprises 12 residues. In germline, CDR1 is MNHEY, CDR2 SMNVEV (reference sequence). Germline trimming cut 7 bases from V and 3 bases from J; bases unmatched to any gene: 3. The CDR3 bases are TGTGCCAGCATGGGGGGGGGCTACGAGCAGTACTTC. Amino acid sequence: CASMGGGYEQYF.

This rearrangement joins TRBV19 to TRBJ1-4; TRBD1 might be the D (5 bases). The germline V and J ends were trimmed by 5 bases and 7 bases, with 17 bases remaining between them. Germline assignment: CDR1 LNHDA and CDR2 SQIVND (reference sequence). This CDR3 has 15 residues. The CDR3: CASSLGGDWSEKLFF. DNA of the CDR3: TGTGCCAGTAGTCTCGGGGGGGACTGGAGTGAAAAACTGTTTTTT.

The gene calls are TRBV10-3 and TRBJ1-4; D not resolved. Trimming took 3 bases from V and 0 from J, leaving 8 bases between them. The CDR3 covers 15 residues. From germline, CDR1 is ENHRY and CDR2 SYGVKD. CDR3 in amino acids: CAISEAPATNEKLFF. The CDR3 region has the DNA TGTGCCATCAGTGAAGCACCTGCAACTAATGAAAAACTGTTTTTT.

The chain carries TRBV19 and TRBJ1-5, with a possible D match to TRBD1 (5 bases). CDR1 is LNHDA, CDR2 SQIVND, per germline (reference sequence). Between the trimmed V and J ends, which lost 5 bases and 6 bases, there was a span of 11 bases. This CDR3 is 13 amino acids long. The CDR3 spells CASSEGVGQPQHF. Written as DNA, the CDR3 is TGTGCCAGTAGTGAAGGGGTCGGTCAGCCCCAGCATTTT.

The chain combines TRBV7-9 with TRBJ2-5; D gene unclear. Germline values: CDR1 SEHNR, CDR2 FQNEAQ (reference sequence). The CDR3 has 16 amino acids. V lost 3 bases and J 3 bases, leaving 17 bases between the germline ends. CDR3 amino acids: CASSFPGGLVKETQYF. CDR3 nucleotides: TGTGCCAGCAGCTTTCCAGGTGGTCTTGTAAAAGAGACCCAGTACTTC. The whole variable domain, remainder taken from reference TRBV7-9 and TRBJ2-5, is DTGVSQNPRHKITKRGQNVTFRCDPISEHNRLYWYRQTLGQGPEFLTYFQNEAQLEKSRLLSDRFSAERPKGSFSTLEIQRTEQGDSAMYLCASSFPGGLVKETQYFGPGTRLLVL.

The chain's CDR3 is CASSVGLAGAGELFF. CDR3 nucleotide sequence: TGTGCCAGCAGCGTAGGACTAGCGGGAGCCGGGGAGCTGTTTTTT. The chain links TRBV9 to TRBJ2-2; 12 nucleotides line up with TRBD2. V shed 0 bases and J 6 bases; nucleotides not matched to a gene: 0. CDR1 and CDR2 (germline): SGDLS, YYNGEE. CDR3 size: 15 residues.

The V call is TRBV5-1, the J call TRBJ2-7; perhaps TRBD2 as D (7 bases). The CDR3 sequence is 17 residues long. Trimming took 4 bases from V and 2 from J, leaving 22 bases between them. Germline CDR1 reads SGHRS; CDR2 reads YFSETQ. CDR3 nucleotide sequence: TGCGCCAGCAGCCGTGGCGCGGGGGCACTATCCGCCTACGAGCAGTACTTC. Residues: CASSRGAGALSAYEQYF.

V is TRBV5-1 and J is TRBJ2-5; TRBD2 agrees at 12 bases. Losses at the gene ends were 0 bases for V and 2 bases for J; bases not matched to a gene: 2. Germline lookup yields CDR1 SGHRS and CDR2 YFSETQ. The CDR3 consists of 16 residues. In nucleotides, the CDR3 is TGCGCCAGCAGCTTGGCCGGACTAGCGGGACAAGAGACCCAGTACTTC. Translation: CASSLAGLAGQETQYF.

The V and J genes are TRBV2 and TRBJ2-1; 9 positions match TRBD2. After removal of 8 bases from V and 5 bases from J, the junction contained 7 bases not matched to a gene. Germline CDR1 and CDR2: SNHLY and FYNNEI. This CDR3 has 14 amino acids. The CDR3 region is CASGGLAIDNEQFF. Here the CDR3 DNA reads TGTGCCAGCGGCGGACTAGCGATAGACAATGAGCAGTTCTTC.

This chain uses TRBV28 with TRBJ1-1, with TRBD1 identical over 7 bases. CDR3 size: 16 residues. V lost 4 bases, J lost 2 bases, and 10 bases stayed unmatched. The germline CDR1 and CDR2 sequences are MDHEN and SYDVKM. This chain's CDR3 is CASSSPGRGRNTEAFF. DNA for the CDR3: TGTGCCAGCAGTTCTCCCGGGAGGGGGCGAAACACTGAAGCTTTCTTT.

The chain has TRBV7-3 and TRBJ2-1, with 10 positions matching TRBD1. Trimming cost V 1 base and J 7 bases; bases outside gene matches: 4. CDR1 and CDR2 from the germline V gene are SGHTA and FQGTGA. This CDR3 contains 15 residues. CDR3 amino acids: CASSLIWDRGNEQFF. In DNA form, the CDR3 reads TGTGCCAGCAGCTTAATTTGGGACAGGGGTAATGAGCAGTTCTTC.

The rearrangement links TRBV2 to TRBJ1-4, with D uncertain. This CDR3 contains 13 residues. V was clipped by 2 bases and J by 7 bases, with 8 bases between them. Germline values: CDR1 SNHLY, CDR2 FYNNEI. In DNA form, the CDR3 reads TGTGCCAGCAGTGAACCCCGGGGTGAAAAACTGTTTTTT. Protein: CASSEPRGEKLFF.

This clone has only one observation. The CDR3 loop reads CASSWKAGTVSGNTIYF. The CDR3 DNA reads as TGTGCCAGTAGTTGGAAGGCGGGCACGGTCTCTGGAAACACCATATATTTT. The chain has TRBV19 and TRBJ1-3; D is ambiguous. The germline V gene has CDR1 LNHDA and CDR2 SQIVND (reference sequence). Trimming stripped 5 bases from V and 0 bases from J, with 17 bases between. This CDR3 region has 17 residues.